Following are 16 T cell receptor beta chains from one sample sequenced in a study of radiation and T cells in renal cell carcinoma (dated by TCRdb to the early 2020s). Libraries were built with the immunoSEQ multiplex PCR assay. TCRdb obtained this table from immuneACCESS and retained in-frame rearrangements with V and J assigned. These tables miss some clones; where compared with another copy, unresolved V genes account for less than half of the shortfall, and the remainder is unexplained. The sample contains 100,000 to 150,000 clones, roughly four fifths of them found a single time. The ten largest clones capture around 3% of the sample. The time point label of this sample denotes: baseline pretreatment blood. Read against the paper, the sample's treatment or condition label means: 15 Gy SBRT to primary tumor, nephrectomy 4 weeks later. The starting material was blood, obtained from a patient whose treatment included radiotherapy and nephrectomy. These receptors originate from an older woman with renal cell carcinoma.

The chain is built from TRBV4-1 and TRBJ2-7; TRBD1 agrees at 8 bases. Losses at the gene ends were 3 bases for V and 2 bases for J; bases not matched to a gene: 9. This CDR3 is 16 amino acids long. CDR1 and CDR2 (germline): MGHRA, YSYEKL. The CDR3 loop reads CASSHFGQGLPYEQYF. The CDR3 DNA reads as TGCGCCAGCAGCCATTTTGGACAGGGACTTCCCTACGAGCAGTACTTC.

The gene calls are TRBV4-1 and TRBJ2-7, with TRBD2 matching 13 bases. V lost 4 bases and J lost 2; bases outside the gene matches: 5. CDR3 size: 16 residues. CDR1 is MGHRA, CDR2 YSYEKL, per germline. CDR3 region: CASSPGTSGTTYEQYF. The CDR3 coding sequence is TGCGCCAGCAGCCCCGGGACTAGCGGGACTACCTACGAGCAGTACTTC.

The J gene is TRBJ1-3, the V gene TRBV6-1, with 7 bases that match TRBD1. From germline, CDR1 is MNHNS and CDR2 SASEGT. J lost 4 bases, V lost 3 bases, and 3 bases had no gene match. This CDR3 region has 14 residues. CDR3 bases: TGTGCCAGCAGTGACCCGACAGGGGGAAACACCATATATTTT. This translates into CASSDPTGGNTIYF.

This chain uses TRBV2 with TRBJ2-3, with D maybe TRBD2 (5 bases). Germline V gene data show CDR1 as SNHLY and CDR2 as FYNNEI. The V end was cut by 7 bases, the J end by 1 base, with 12 bases between. The CDR3 spans 14 residues. CDR3 residues: CASIRERGTDTQYF. The CDR3 nucleotides read TGTGCCAGCATCCGGGAACGGGGCACAGATACGCAGTATTTT.

The chain carries TRBV18 and TRBJ2-2; D uncertain. V dropped 10 bases and J dropped 2 bases, with 14 bases sitting between them. Per germline, CDR1 KGHSH and CDR2 LQKENI. The CDR3 covers 14 residues. CDR3 region: CANPLNPNTGELFF. The CDR3 region has the DNA TGTGCCAACCCGTTAAATCCTAACACCGGGGAGCTGTTTTTT. The variable domain in full, completed from reference TRBV18 and TRBJ2-2, reads NAGVMQNPRHLVRRRGQEARLRCSPMKGHSHVYWYRQLPEEGLKFMVYLQKENIIDESGMPKERFSAEFPKEGPSILRIQQVVRGDSAAYFCANPLNPNTGELFFGEGSRLTVL.

V gene TRBV18 combines with J gene TRBJ2-3; perhaps TRBD1 as D (6 bases). This CDR3 has 14 residues. Germline V CDR1 and CDR2: KGHSH, LQKENI. Trimming pared 3 bases from V and 0 bases from J, leaving 7 bases between. CDR3 nucleotides: TGTGCCAGCTCACCGGGGGCGAGCACAGATACGCAGTATTTT. It is translated as CASSPGASTDTQYF. Combining the CDR3 with reference TRBV18 and TRBJ2-3 gives the whole variable domain NAGVMQNPRHLVRRRGQEARLRCSPMKGHSHVYWYRQLPEEGLKFMVYLQKENIIDESGMPKERFSAEFPKEGPSILRIQQVVRGDSAAYFCASSPGASTDTQYFGPGTRLTVL.

The chain joins TRBV7-2 to TRBJ1-3; D remains unclear. V was cut by 5 bases and J by 0 bases, with 11 bases left in between. The length of the CDR3 is 15 residues. Germline loops: CDR1 SGHTA, CDR2 FQGNSA. This chain's CDR3 is CASSLTRDSGNTIYF. Written as DNA, the CDR3 is TGTGCCAGCAGCCTAACTCGGGACTCTGGAAACACCATATATTTT.

J is TRBJ1-1 and V is TRBV11-2; 10 bases map to TRBD1. The CDR3 length is 14 residues. Germline V gene lookup returns CDR1 SGHAT and CDR2 FQNNGV. After removal of 1 base from V and 8 bases from J, the junction contained 4 bases not matched to a gene. The CDR3 spells CASSLGGQGPEAFF. The CDR3 region has the DNA TGTGCCAGCAGCTTAGGGGGACAGGGGCCCGAAGCTTTCTTT.

The chain combines TRBV6-5 with TRBJ1-1; 8 bases map to TRBD1. CDR1 and CDR2 (germline): MNHEY, SVGAGI. Trimming removed 2 bases from V and 5 bases from J; junction bases left unmatched: 7. The CDR3 has 15 amino acids. CDR3: CASSYLTGERTEAFF. CDR3 sequence (DNA): TGTGCCAGCAGTTACCTGACAGGGGAAAGGACTGAAGCTTTCTTT.

The V call is TRBV9, the J call TRBJ1-2; the match to TRBD1 covers 9 bases. V lost 3 bases, J lost 5 bases, and 8 bases stayed unmatched. There are 15 residues in the CDR3. The V gene's germline CDR1 is SGDLS and CDR2 YYNGEE. DNA for the CDR3: TGTGCCAGCAGCGCCCGACAGGGGGAAAAGTATGGCTACACCTTC. It codes for CASSARQGEKYGYTF. Using reference TRBV9 and TRBJ1-2 for the parts outside the CDR3, the full variable domain is DSGVTQTPKHLITATGQRVTLRCSPRSGDLSVYWYQQSLDQGLQFLIQYYNGEERAKGNILERFSAQQFPDLHSELNLSSLELGDSALYFCASSARQGEKYGYTFGSGTRLTVV.

A word on this clone: In the same sample, other DNA sequences code for this CDR3. The chain is built from TRBV15 and TRBJ2-7; TRBD1 might be the D (5 bases). Per the germline V gene, CDR1 is LNHNV and CDR2 is YYDKDF (reference sequence). Deletions cut 0 bases from V and 6 bases from J, with 6 bases between. The CDR3 consists of 12 residues. CDR3 sequence: CATSRDRVEQYF. The CDR3 bases are TGTGCCACCAGCAGAGACAGGGTCGAGCAGTACTTC.

Written as DNA, the CDR3 is TGCGCCAGCAACAATGGACTTGGGGCAGGGGGCTACAATGAGCAGTTCTTC. Protein: CASNNGLGAGGYNEQFF. This chain connects TRBV5-1 to TRBJ2-1; 7 nucleotides line up with TRBD1. Germline CDR1 reads SGHRS; CDR2 reads YFSETQ. J was trimmed by 3 bases and V by 6 bases; bases with no gene match: 15. The CDR3 consists of 17 residues.

The chain uses TRBV27 and TRBJ2-5; TRBD1 agrees at 9 bases. CDR3 size: 18 residues. CDR1 is MNHEY and CDR2 is SMNVEV in the germline V gene (reference sequence). J gave up 5 bases and V 2 bases, and 15 bases lay outside the gene matches. The CDR3 sequence is CASSLVSVGTGLIETQYF. Written as DNA, the CDR3 is TGTGCCAGCAGTTTAGTATCAGTAGGGACAGGGTTAATTGAGACCCAGTACTTC.

The chain is built from TRBV7-2 and TRBJ2-6, with TRBD1 as a possible D gene (5 bases). CDR3 size: 15 residues. Trimming removed 5 bases from V and 1 base from J, with 9 bases in between. Germline CDR1 SGHTA, CDR2 FQGNSA. CDR3 loop: CASSVRGSGANVLTF. The CDR3, as DNA: TGTGCCAGCAGCGTTAGGGGTTCTGGGGCCAACGTCCTGACTTTC.

V is TRBV7-9 and J is TRBJ2-5, with 13 positions matching TRBD2. The CDR3 length is 15 residues. In germline, CDR1 is SEHNR, CDR2 FQNEAQ (reference sequence). V gave up 6 bases and J gave up 4 bases; unmatched junction bases: 5. The CDR3 DNA reads as TGTGCCAGCAGTGTGGGACTAGCGGGGTTAGAGACCCAGTACTTC. It specifies CASSVGLAGLETQYF.

CDR3 sequence: CASSSTLGGVRGYTF. As DNA, the CDR3 is TGTGCCAGCAGTTCCACTCTAGGTGGGGTTCGGGGCTACACCTTC. The rearrangement joins TRBV27 to TRBJ1-2; D remains unclear. Germline V gives CDR1 MNHEY, CDR2 SMNVEV (reference sequence). The CDR3 covers 15 residues. Deletions cut 4 bases from V and 8 bases from J, with 20 bases between.